This TCR beta chain was sequenced for a study of response to subunit inactivated influenza vaccine. General observations from the study: Each seasonal influenza vaccination, the authors suggested, recruits few new T cells.

Looked up from germline, CDR1 is LGHNA and CDR2 is YNFKEQ. Trimming removed 2 bases from V and 1 base from J, with 9 bases in between. This CDR3 comprises 15 residues. TCRdb ran MiXCR on the RT-PCR reads and lists one entry per CDR3 protein. The top ten clones hold over 10% of a sample with approximately 530,000 distinct CDR3 sequences, 6% to 9% of them seen once. This clonotype was detected many times. Its target is not known. The chain combines TRBV4-2 with TRBJ2-4; no clear D gene. The receptor comes from a man between 50 and 70 years old who received an inactivated influenza vaccine. The sample consisted of PBMCs from blood, taken roughly 24 months after vaccination. CDR3 region: CASSQSVGAKNIQYF. The CDR3, as DNA: TGTGCCAGCAGCCAAAGCGTGGGGGCCAAAAACATTCAGTACTTC.